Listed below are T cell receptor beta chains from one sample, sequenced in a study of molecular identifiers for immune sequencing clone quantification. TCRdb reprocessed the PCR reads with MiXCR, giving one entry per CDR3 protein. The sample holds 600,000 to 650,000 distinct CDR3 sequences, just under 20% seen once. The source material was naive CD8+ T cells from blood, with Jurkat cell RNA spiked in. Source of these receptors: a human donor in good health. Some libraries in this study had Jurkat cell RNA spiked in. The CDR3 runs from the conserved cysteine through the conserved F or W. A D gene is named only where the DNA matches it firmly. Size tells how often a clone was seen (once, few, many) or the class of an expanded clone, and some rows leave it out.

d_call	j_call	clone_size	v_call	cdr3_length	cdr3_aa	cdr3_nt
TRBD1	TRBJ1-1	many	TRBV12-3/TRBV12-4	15	CASSSNRGSNTEAFF	TGTGCCAGCAGTTCCAACAGGGGATCGAACACTGAAGCTTTCTTT
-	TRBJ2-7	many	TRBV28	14	CASSLRGGPYEQYF	TGTGCCAGCAGTTTACGGGGAGGACCCTACGAGCAGTACTTC
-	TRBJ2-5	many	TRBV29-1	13	CSVEDVLEETQYF	TGCAGCGTTGAAGACGTATTGGAAGAGACCCAGTACTTC
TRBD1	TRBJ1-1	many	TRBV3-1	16	CASSQGQGELNTEAFF	TGTGCCAGCAGCCAAGGACAGGGTGAACTGAACACTGAAGCTTTCTTT
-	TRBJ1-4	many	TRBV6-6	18	CASSYSILNRVSSEKLFF	TGTGCCAGCAGTTACTCGATCCTCAACAGGGTGTCAAGTGAAAAACTGTTTTTT
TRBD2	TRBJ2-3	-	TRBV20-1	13	CGARLAGVHAQYF	TGCGGTGCTAGACTCGCGGGAGTACATGCGCAGTATTTT
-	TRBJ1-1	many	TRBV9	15	CASSVDSVMNTEAFF	TGTGCCAGCAGCGTAGATTCAGTGATGAACACTGAAGCTTTCTTT
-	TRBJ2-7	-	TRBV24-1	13	CATSESTLGEQYF	TGTGCCACCAGTGAATCCACCCTGGGCGAGCAGTACTTC
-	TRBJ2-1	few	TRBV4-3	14	CASSWTLRGNEQFF	TGCGCCAGCAGCTGGACACTACGCGGAAATGAGCAGTTCTTC
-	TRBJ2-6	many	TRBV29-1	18	CSVETWRGRESGANVLTF	TGCAGCGTTGAAACGTGGAGGGGAAGGGAATCTGGGGCCAACGTCCTGACTTTC
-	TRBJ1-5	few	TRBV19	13	CASRGTPNQPQHF	TGTGCCAGTAGGGGGACCCCGAATCAGCCCCAGCATTTT
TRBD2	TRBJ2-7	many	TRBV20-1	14	CSAIRREPPAEQYF	TGCAGTGCTATTAGGCGGGAGCCTCCGGCTGAGCAGTACTTC
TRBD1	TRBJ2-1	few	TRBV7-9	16	CASSFNRDSGAIQQSF	TGTGCCAGCAGCTTTAACCGGGACAGTGGGGCCATACAGCAGTCCTTC
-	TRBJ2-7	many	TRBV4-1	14	CASSPSADVREQYF	TGCGCCAGCAGCCCTAGCGCCGACGTCCGCGAGCAGTACTTC